This T cell receptor beta chain was captured by sequencing in a study of cytomegalovirus exposure and HLA in healthy donors. Germline V gene data show CDR1 as SGDLS and CDR2 as YYNGEE. This CDR3 is built from 15 residues. The V gene lost 3 bases and the J gene lost 4 bases, with 16 bases spanning the gap. The donors were members of the approximately 120-subject validation cohort (separate from the roughly 660-subject first cohort). Broader study findings: Subsequent analysis revealed that first-cohort TCR clusters tended to co-occur in the approximately 120 validation repertoires. The study labeled approximately 150 TCR beta chains cytomegalovirus-associated. Among the CMV-associated chains, a few were confirmed in vitro as specific for CMV antigens.

This clone occurred once. Antigen specificity is unknown. Produced via immunoSEQ multiplex PCR; TCRdb's table is partial and in-frame only. The sample yields 200,000 or so clones, roughly 84% seen once. The sample taken for sequencing was PBMCs. V is TRBV9 and J is TRBJ2-5; D ambiguous. The clonotype comes from a woman under 30 in good health and CMV-seropositive. CDR3 in DNA: TGTGCCAGCAGCGGATCCCCTAATTTTGGAGAGACCCAGTACTTC. Its translation is CASSGSPNFGETQYF.